This TCR beta chain is drawn from a study of PD-L1 blockade in urothelial cancer. Looking at the study overall: Administration of atezolizumab to patients began in about 2014, at 1,200 mg intravenously every 3 weeks. Blood analysis took place 3 weeks (second dose) and 6 weeks after treatment start. Reported median T cell count for blood samples was more than 140,000.

Documented time point: pretreatment peripheral blood. This clone has more than one count but fewer than ten. What it binds is not known. Study results and caveats: Better survival was forecast by a pretreatment blood TCR clonality below the median.

Germline V gives CDR1 SGDLS, CDR2 YYNGEE. Trimming took off 2 bases at V and 3 bases at J, with 5 bases between the two ends. CDR3 length: 12 residues. Libraries were prepared by immunoSEQ multiplex PCR; TCRdb keeps only in-frame clonotypes and omits some of them. The sample lists fewer than 50,000 clones; about four fifths were seen once. The rearrangement uses TRBV9 and TRBJ1-1, with D unclear. The clonotype comes from a man between 65 and 80 years old with urothelial cancer. The specimen was PBMCs, collected around atezolizumab (anti-PD-L1) treatment. The CDR3 reads CASSVGDTEAFF. CDR3 in DNA: TGTGCCAGCAGCGTCGGGGACACTGAAGCTTTCTTT.